This TCR beta chain comes out of a study of breast tumors, draining lymph nodes, adjacent tissues (dated by TCRdb to 2016 to 2017). As for the study more broadly: TCR beta repertoires were compared across tumor, adjacent nontumor tissue and axillary lymph nodes obtained from breast cancer patients. In human breast cancer, the study set out to evaluate how tumor, surrounding tissue and draining lymph node repertoires relate to one another and whether T cells may move between these sites.

This clonotype was detected a few times. Its antigen is currently not known. Within one base of it there is no much larger clone, and no base qualities were kept. Overall study outcomes, separate from this receptor: Tumors showed preferential V and J gene usage, and their T-cell repertoire diversity fell below that of lymph nodes yet above that of nontumor tissue. Tumor and nontumor tissue repertoires were significantly more similar in luminal-like than in basal-like breast cancer. The study presented the conclusion that tumor T cells originate in lymph nodes as consistent with a hypothesis, not as something directly demonstrated. A scenario in which most tumor T cells derive from the lymph node and then expand within tumor tissue was judged to be consistent with the data.

Sequencing used an Illumina HiSeq 2000. TCR beta chain libraries were generated by multiplex PCR amplification. High-throughput sequencing was used to analyze the amplified TCR beta chain products. In TCRdb, the public reads were trimmed at Q25 with fastp and aligned with MiXCR, with productive beta chains retained. Each CDR3 protein appears once, grouped with its most common genes and DNA. Counted in this sample were some 66,000 distinct CDR3 sequences; 45% to 60% of them appeared once. The ten largest clones represent approximately 18% of the sample. V ends up 1 base short and J 0 bases short, with an unmatched junction base count of 1. From a lookup of the germline V gene, CDR1 and CDR2 are MNHNS and SASEGT. Spanning cysteine to phenylalanine, the CDR3 consists of 15 amino acids. The CDR3 DNA has 45 bases and is translated from base 1.

The V and J segments used are TRBV6-1 and TRBJ1-2; 8 central nucleotides agree with TRBD1. What was sequenced was breast tumor tissue. The receptor comes from a female donor with breast cancer. Some clones in this sample may be carry-over from other donors' samples. The CDR3 here reads CASSEGTGSNYGYTF. The DNA reads TGTGCCAGCAGTGAAGGGACAGGGTCTAACTATGGCTACACCTTC.